This paragraph reports one T cell receptor beta chain. It lacks a known antigen. Base qualities are not provided; no much larger clone lies one nucleotide away. Trimming takes 6 bases off V and 2 bases off J; junction bases not matched to a gene: 9. Including the terminal cysteine and phenylalanine, the CDR3 comprises 15 residues. CDR3 DNA only is kept here, 45 bases in frame from base 1. Via the germline V gene (reference sequence), CDR1 is LGHDT and CDR2 YNNKEL. These data come from a study of T cell responses to AZD1222 COVID-19 vaccine (dated by TCRdb to the early 2020s). For the study in its entirety: AZD1222 recipients whose second dose came at about 4 weeks and those whose second dose came at about 12 weeks were combined into one group, since spike-specific TCR depth and breadth did not differ between the two schedules. A total of just over 230 trial participants underwent TCR sequencing, of whom about 210 had received two doses of AZD1222 and 26 had received two doses of the MenACWY control vaccine. Trial participants were enrolled by age into 18-55, 56-69 and 70-plus year subgroups, with approximately 150, 28 and 58 TCR-sequenced participants respectively. The paper's findings and limits, for the study overall: The 56-69-year group was small, and its depth increase did not reach significance, likely because of low power. Epitopes outside the regions mutated in the B.1.351 and B.1.1.7 variants were reportedly recognized by nearly half of the unique spike-specific TCRs. Because no samples from the day 14 peak response were available, repertoires could be characterized only after the peak T cell response. CD4 TCRs associated with the vaccine covered the entire spike protein, and the dominant responses were in regions 160-218 and 743-854. A significant rise in spike-specific TCR breadth and depth was observed after two AZD1222 doses relative to day 0 and relative to MenACWY recipients. Conclusions about previously exposed vaccinees are limited because only six or seven AZD1222 recipients were SARS-CoV-2 seropositive at baseline. Participants were mostly white British and included more females than males, and it was suggested by the authors that clonal diversity may have been underestimated.

The CDR3 regions of human TCRbeta chains were subjected to immunosequencing. Per the source publication's procedure: TCRs in the repertoires were matched against a reference library of SARS-CoV-2-specific TCRs that had been generated with the MIRA antigen-specificity platform. Breadth was defined as the fraction of unique TCRs that were SARS-CoV-2-associated, and depth was defined as the fraction of total T cells that were SARS-CoV-2-associated. Using the MIRA data, every spike-specific TCR was mapped to the spike region that the TCR reacted to and assigned to either a CD4 or a CD8 class. Log10-transformed breadth and depth values were compared by one-way ANOVA with Sidak's multiple comparisons tests. Drawn from immuneACCESS, this table holds only the in-frame rearrangements with V and J called that TCRdb kept. Clones are partly lost; checked studies trace under half to an unresolved V gene and leave the rest unexplained. For V, J and clone size, that table is used; D and trimming come from the DNA. In this sample the table shows 90,000 to 120,000 clones, 85% to 90% of which occur a single time. The ten biggest clones cover 3% to 3.5% of the sample.

The sample's time point label is to be understood as: baseline before first vaccination. Vaccinee samples came from UK trials COV001 and COV002, including a single-blind randomized controlled phase 2/3 trial of AZD1222 (ChAdOx1 nCoV-19) in healthy adults. For TCRbeta chain sequencing, PBMC samples from trial participants were taken at day 0 and at day 28 after the second dose. Here the chain combines TRBV3-1 (or the pseudogene TRBV3-2) and TRBJ2-5; 7 central bases correspond to TRBD2. This sample comprised peripheral blood, obtained on day 0 of AZD1222 vaccination. This receptor was identified in an adult in good health. The CDR3 has the sequence CASSFRGGGQETQYF. The DNA reads TGTGCCAGCAGTTTCCGTGGGGGGGGACAAGAGACCCAGTACTTC.